The rows below give T cell receptor beta chains drawn from one sample of a study of T cells in Graves' hyperthyroidism and ophthalmopathy. TCRdb reprocessed the multiplex PCR reads via MiXCR and lists one record per CDR3 protein. The table shows 700,000 to 950,000 distinct CDR3 sequences, with roughly a third occurring only once. Sequenced material: blood. The origin of the receptors is a woman between 40 and 55 years old with Graves' hyperthyroidism. CDR3s include the opening cysteine and the closing phenylalanine or tryptophan. The order of the fields is V gene, J gene, D gene, clone size, CDR3 protein, CDR3 DNA. D genes are given only for firm matches. Expanded clones get a size class; other rows say once, few or many, or leave the size out.

v_gene: TRBV6-6
j_gene: TRBJ2-5
d_gene: .
abundance: .
CDR3aa: CASSRTGRETQYF
CDR3nt: TGTGCCAGCAGTCGGACAGGGAGGGAGACCCAATACTTC

v_gene: TRBV5-1
j_gene: TRBJ1-3
d_gene: .
abundance: few
CDR3aa: CASSQDPRSGNTIYF
CDR3nt: TGCGCCAGCAGCCAAGATCCCCGCTCTGGAAACACCATATATTTT

v_gene: TRBV10-3
j_gene: TRBJ1-1
d_gene: TRBD1
abundance: .
CDR3aa: CATRDRDNTEAFF
CDR3nt: TGTGCCACCCGGGACAGGGATAACACTGAAGCTTTCTTT

v_gene: TRBV5-5
j_gene: TRBJ1-2
d_gene: .
abundance: many
CDR3aa: CASSLSGTVSYGYTF
CDR3nt: TGTGCCAGCAGCTTATCCGGGACGGTGTCTTATGGCTACACCTTC

v_gene: TRBV7-2
j_gene: TRBJ2-4
d_gene: .
abundance: many
CDR3aa: CASSLGYRASRIQYF
CDR3nt: TGTGCCAGCAGCTTAGGTTATCGGGCTAGCCGCATTCAGTACTTC

v_gene: TRBV6-1
j_gene: TRBJ1-4
d_gene: .
abundance: .
CDR3aa: CASSRQGYEKLFF
CDR3nt: TGTGCCAGCAGCCGGCAGGGATATGAAAAACTGTTTTTT

v_gene: TRBV5-1
j_gene: TRBJ1-2
d_gene: .
abundance: .
CDR3aa: CASSYSGTTVYGYTF
CDR3nt: TGCGCCAGCAGCTACTCCGGGACGACGGTCTATGGCTACACCTTC

v_gene: TRBV10-1
j_gene: TRBJ1-3
d_gene: .
abundance: .
CDR3aa: CASSESALTGSGNTIYF
CDR3nt: TGCGCCAGCAGTGAGTCGGCCTTAACCGGCTCTGGAAACACCATATATTTT

v_gene: TRBV5-5
j_gene: TRBJ1-1
d_gene: .
abundance: many
CDR3aa: CASSLGQGLAVNTEAFF
CDR3nt: TGTGCCAGCAGCTTGGGTCAGGGTTTGGCCGTGAACACTGAAGCTTTCTTT

v_gene: TRBV7-8
j_gene: TRBJ2-7
d_gene: TRBD2
abundance: .
CDR3aa: CASSLGDSSGRWTYEQYF
CDR3nt: TGTGCCAGCAGCTTAGGGGACTCTAGCGGGAGGTGGACCTACGAGCAGTACTTC

v_gene: TRBV14
j_gene: TRBJ1-5
d_gene: .
abundance: many
CDR3aa: CASSQGGGNQPQHF
CDR3nt: TGTGCCAGCAGCCAGGGCGGGGGCAATCAGCCCCAGCATTTT

v_gene: TRBV5-1
j_gene: TRBJ1-1
d_gene: .
abundance: few
CDR3aa: CASSSAAPNTEAFF
CDR3nt: TGCGCCAGCAGCTCTGCGGCCCCGAACACTGAAGCTTTCTTT

v_gene: TRBV12-3/TRBV12-4
j_gene: TRBJ1-3
d_gene: .
abundance: .
CDR3aa: CASRRGRDENTIYF
CDR3nt: TGTGCCAGCCGACGTGGCAGGGATGAAAACACCATATATTTT

v_gene: TRBV19
j_gene: TRBJ1-5
d_gene: .
abundance: .
CDR3aa: CASNHGIGGQPQHF
CDR3nt: TGTGCCAGTAATCACGGGATCGGAGGACAGCCCCAGCATTTT

v_gene: TRBV10-3
j_gene: TRBJ2-7
d_gene: .
abundance: .
CDR3aa: CAISLVGGNEQYF
CDR3nt: TGTGCCATCAGCTTAGTAGGAGGCAATGAGCAGTACTTC

v_gene: TRBV7-9
j_gene: TRBJ2-7
d_gene: .
abundance: .
CDR3aa: CASSLVSDRKTLEQYF
CDR3nt: TGTGCCAGCAGCTTAGTCTCGGACCGGAAAACTCTCGAGCAGTACTTC

v_gene: TRBV20-1
j_gene: TRBJ1-2
d_gene: .
abundance: .
CDR3aa: CSARVDADYGYTF
CDR3nt: TGCAGTGCTAGAGTTGACGCCGACTATGGCTACACCTTC

v_gene: TRBV7-2
j_gene: TRBJ1-1
d_gene: .
abundance: few
CDR3aa: CASSLGQLLTFF
CDR3nt: TGTGCCAGCAGCTTAGGACAGCTACTTACTTTCTTT

v_gene: TRBV3-1
j_gene: TRBJ2-7
d_gene: TRBD2
abundance: .
CDR3aa: CASSQDPAGGALEQYF
CDR3nt: TGTGCCAGCAGCCAAGATCCGGCGGGAGGAGCATTAGAGCAGTACTTC

v_gene: TRBV19
j_gene: TRBJ1-5
d_gene: .
abundance: few
CDR3aa: CASQRRGSSNQPQHF
CDR3nt: TGTGCCAGCCAACGGCGGGGTTCGAGCAATCAGCCCCAGCATTTT

v_gene: TRBV10-2
j_gene: TRBJ1-4
d_gene: .
abundance: many
CDR3aa: CASIPGTTNEKLFF
CDR3nt: TGCGCCAGCATCCCAGGGACAACTAATGAAAAACTGTTTTTT

v_gene: TRBV5-6
j_gene: TRBJ2-7
d_gene: .
abundance: .
CDR3aa: CAWSPGYEQYF
CDR3nt: TGTGCCTGGAGTCCGGGCTACGAGCAGTACTTC

v_gene: TRBV7-2
j_gene: TRBJ2-2
d_gene: TRBD2
abundance: .
CDR3aa: CASSPGTSGIGELFF
CDR3nt: TGTGCCAGCAGCCCCGGGACTAGCGGGATCGGGGAGCTGTTTTTT

v_gene: TRBV28
j_gene: TRBJ2-3
d_gene: .
abundance: .
CDR3aa: CATSGVGAADTQYF
CDR3nt: TGTGCCACCAGCGGAGTCGGGGCGGCAGATACGCAGTATTTT

v_gene: TRBV7-3
j_gene: TRBJ1-1
d_gene: .
abundance: many
CDR3aa: CASRLTPGTMNTEAFF
CDR3nt: TGTGCCAGCAGACTCACACCCGGGACAATGAACACTGAAGCTTTCTTT

v_gene: TRBV19
j_gene: TRBJ1-5
d_gene: .
abundance: many
CDR3aa: CASSIVGQPQHF
CDR3nt: TGTGCCAGTAGTATAGTCGGTCAGCCCCAGCATTTT

v_gene: TRBV7-9
j_gene: TRBJ2-7
d_gene: TRBD2
abundance: many
CDR3aa: CASSTSGTPYEQYF
CDR3nt: TGTGCCAGCAGTACTAGCGGGACGCCCTACGAGCAGTACTTC

v_gene: TRBV29-1
j_gene: TRBJ1-2
d_gene: .
abundance: .
CDR3aa: CSVEALDRAYGYTF
CDR3nt: TGCAGCGTGGAGGCCCTAGATCGAGCCTATGGCTACACCTTC

v_gene: TRBV20-1
j_gene: TRBJ2-7
d_gene: .
abundance: .
CDR3aa: CSASPRGGPPYEQYF
CDR3nt: TGCAGTGCTAGTCCCCGTGGTGGGCCGCCCTACGAGCAGTACTTC

v_gene: TRBV29-1
j_gene: TRBJ1-4
d_gene: .
abundance: .
CDR3aa: CSVGPNTGEQKLFF
CDR3nt: TGCAGCGTTGGACCTAACACCGGGGAGCAAAAACTGTTTTTT

v_gene: TRBV2
j_gene: TRBJ1-5
d_gene: .
abundance: many
CDR3aa: CASSEVNTNQPQHF
CDR3nt: TGTGCCAGCAGTGAAGTCAATACCAATCAGCCCCAGCATTTT

v_gene: TRBV7-9
j_gene: TRBJ1-3
d_gene: TRBD1
abundance: many
CDR3aa: CASSYLTGDSDTIYF
CDR3nt: TGTGCCAGCAGCTACTTGACAGGGGACAGCGACACCATATATTTT

v_gene: TRBV29-1
j_gene: TRBJ2-5
d_gene: .
abundance: many
CDR3aa: CSVGGAGVETQYF
CDR3nt: TGCAGCGTAGGAGGGGCTGGGGTGGAGACCCAGTACTTC

v_gene: TRBV6-2/TRBV6-3
j_gene: TRBJ2-7
d_gene: .
abundance: .
CDR3aa: CASNQGYEEQYF
CDR3nt: TGTGCCAGCAACCAGGGGTATGAAGAGCAGTACTTC

v_gene: TRBV15
j_gene: TRBJ1-2
d_gene: .
abundance: .
CDR3aa: CATSSESGIGYTF
CDR3nt: TGTGCCACCAGCAGTGAATCTGGGATAGGCTACACCTTC

v_gene: TRBV20-1
j_gene: TRBJ1-5
d_gene: .
abundance: .
CDR3aa: CSARDWESQPQHF
CDR3nt: TGCAGTGCTAGAGATTGGGAAAGTCAGCCCCAGCATTTT

v_gene: TRBV6-6
j_gene: TRBJ1-5
d_gene: .
abundance: many
CDR3aa: CASSYRGDSNQPQHF
CDR3nt: TGTGCCAGCAGTTACCGGGGCGATAGCAATCAGCCCCAGCATTTT

v_gene: TRBV19
j_gene: TRBJ2-5
d_gene: TRBD2
abundance: .
CDR3aa: CATLGGIRETQYF
CDR3nt: TGTGCCACCTTGGGGGGGATTCGAGAGACCCAGTACTTC

v_gene: TRBV7-2
j_gene: TRBJ2-7
d_gene: TRBD2
abundance: few
CDR3aa: CASSFTGTSGSMREQYF
CDR3nt: TGTGCCAGCAGCTTCACCGGGACTAGCGGGAGTATGAGGGAGCAGTACTTC

v_gene: TRBV28
j_gene: TRBJ2-5
d_gene: TRBD2
abundance: .
CDR3aa: CASAGVRETQYF
CDR3nt: TGTGCCAGCGCGGGGGTGAGGGAGACCCAGTACTTC

v_gene: TRBV11-1
j_gene: TRBJ1-4
d_gene: .
abundance: .
CDR3aa: CASSLRRGPNEKLFF
CDR3nt: TGTGCCAGCAGCTTACGCAGGGGACCTAATGAAAAACTGTTTTTT

v_gene: TRBV7-2
j_gene: TRBJ1-6
d_gene: .
abundance: .
CDR3aa: CASSVGPPGEGPPLHF
CDR3nt: TGTGCCAGCAGCGTAGGGCCCCCAGGGGAAGGTCCACCCCTCCACTTT

v_gene: TRBV12-3/TRBV12-4
j_gene: TRBJ2-6
d_gene: .
abundance: many
CDR3aa: CASILSGANVLTF
CDR3nt: TGTGCCAGCATCCTCTCTGGGGCCAACGTCCTGACTTTC

v_gene: TRBV7-3
j_gene: TRBJ2-5
d_gene: TRBD2
abundance: many
CDR3aa: CASSSRRLAGEETQYF
CDR3nt: TGTGCCAGCAGCTCCCGACGACTAGCGGGGGAAGAGACCCAGTACTTC

v_gene: TRBV6-5
j_gene: TRBJ1-1
d_gene: .
abundance: .
CDR3aa: CASREGTAQGTEAFF
CDR3nt: TGTGCCAGCAGAGAAGGGACCGCACAGGGAACTGAAGCTTTCTTT

v_gene: TRBV29-1
j_gene: TRBJ2-2
d_gene: .
abundance: few
CDR3aa: CSVEGRVGPGELFF
CDR3nt: TGCAGCGTTGAAGGCAGGGTGGGTCCCGGGGAGCTGTTTTTT

v_gene: TRBV7-3
j_gene: TRBJ1-5
d_gene: .
abundance: .
CDR3aa: CASSLTGSTEPQHF
CDR3nt: TGTGCCAGCAGCTTAACTGGGTCAACGGAGCCCCAGCATTTT

v_gene: TRBV29-1
j_gene: TRBJ1-1
d_gene: .
abundance: few
CDR3aa: CSVEDWQLSTEAFF
CDR3nt: TGCAGCGTTGAAGATTGGCAGTTGAGCACTGAAGCTTTCTTT

v_gene: TRBV12-3/TRBV12-4
j_gene: TRBJ1-1
d_gene: .
abundance: many
CDR3aa: CASSFGRTEAFF
CDR3nt: TGTGCCAGCAGCTTTGGACGCACTGAAGCTTTCTTT

v_gene: TRBV5-1
j_gene: TRBJ1-5
d_gene: TRBD1
abundance: few
CDR3aa: CASSLGDSQGQPQHF
CDR3nt: TGCGCCAGCAGCTTGGGGGACAGTCAAGGCCAGCCCCAGCATTTT